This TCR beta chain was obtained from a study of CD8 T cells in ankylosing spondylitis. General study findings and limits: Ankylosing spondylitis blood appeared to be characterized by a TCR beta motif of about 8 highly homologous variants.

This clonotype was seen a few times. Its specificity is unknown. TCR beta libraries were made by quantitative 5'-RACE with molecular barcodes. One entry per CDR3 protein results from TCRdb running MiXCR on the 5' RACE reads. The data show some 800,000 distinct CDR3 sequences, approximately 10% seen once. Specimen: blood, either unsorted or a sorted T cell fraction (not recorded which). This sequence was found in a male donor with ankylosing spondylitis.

CDR3 sequence (DNA): TGTGCCTGGATTCCCCGACTAGCGGGAGTTTCCTACGAGCAGTACTTC. This translates into CAWIPRLAGVSYEQYF. This rearrangement joins TRBV30 to TRBJ2-7; 12 nucleotides agree with TRBD2. V lost 4 bases to trimming and J lost 1 base; unmatched junction nucleotides: 8. The CDR3 loop spans 16 amino acids. CDR1 and CDR2 (germline): GTSNPN, SVGIG (reference sequence).